This T cell receptor (beta chain) derives from a study of blood T cells in healthy people across ages. PCR was performed a second time for roughly 7 to 12 cycles using a sample-barcoded 5' primer and a J-beta primer mix. TCRdb reprocessed the 5' RACE reads via MiXCR and lists one record per CDR3 protein. Among 1 million to 1.2 million distinct CDR3 sequences listed, around two fifths were seen once. The CDR3 has 14 amino acids. Germline loops: CDR1 SGHTA, CDR2 FQGNSA. In regard to this clonotype: Its ends do not fully match the called genes, so a read error is possible.

Sequencing was done on a sample of blood. V is TRBV7-2 and J is TRBJ1-1; possible D gene TRBD1, 5 bases. The receptor was derived from a man aged 18 to 30 in good health. CDR3 nucleotide sequence: TGTCCCAGCAGCTCTCAGGGCAGTGACACTGAAGCTTTCTTT. Residues: CPSSSQGSDTEAFF.